This T cell receptor beta chain emerged from a study of T cells in Graves' hyperthyroidism and ophthalmopathy. Patients with uncontrolled infections, other autoimmune diseases, pregnancy or lactation were excluded. Overall study results and limits: Using 13 V-J features, a model discriminated ophthalmopathy from stable hyperthyroidism. With a median lead of around 6.7 months before onset, the model predicted ophthalmopathy. Most clonotypes expanded in thyroid above 0.001 were likewise present in blood.

The CDR3 has 13 residues. CDR1 and CDR2 from the germline V gene are LNHNV and YYDKDF (reference sequence). V was shortened by 3 bases and J by 8 bases, with 13 bases between the two germline ends. On this clonotype itself: What it recognizes is unknown.

Amplification of TCR beta CDR3 regions used RNA as the template. When the TCR CDR3 underwent first-round RT-PCR, the HTBI primer set was used. TCRdb called the multiplex PCR reads again in MiXCR, with one record for every CDR3 protein. The sample consists of roughly 500,000 distinct CDR3 sequences, about 45% of them appearing once. Source material: peripheral blood or thyroid tissue (not recorded which). The origin of this receptor is an adult woman with Graves' disease, either hyperthyroidism or ophthalmopathy (not recorded which). The chain links TRBV15 to TRBJ1-2; D perhaps matches TRBD1 (6 bases). CDR3 region: CATSSHRVGGYTF. The CDR3 DNA sequence: TGTGCCACCAGCAGCCACAGGGTAGGCGGCTACACCTTC. Supplemented by reference TRBV15 and TRBJ1-2, the full variable domain reads DAMVIQNPRYQVTQFGKPVTLSCSQTLNHNVMYWYQQKSSQAPKLLFHYYDKDFNNEADTPDNFQSRRPNTSFCFLDIRSPGLGDTAMYLCATSSHRVGGYTFGSGTRLTVV.